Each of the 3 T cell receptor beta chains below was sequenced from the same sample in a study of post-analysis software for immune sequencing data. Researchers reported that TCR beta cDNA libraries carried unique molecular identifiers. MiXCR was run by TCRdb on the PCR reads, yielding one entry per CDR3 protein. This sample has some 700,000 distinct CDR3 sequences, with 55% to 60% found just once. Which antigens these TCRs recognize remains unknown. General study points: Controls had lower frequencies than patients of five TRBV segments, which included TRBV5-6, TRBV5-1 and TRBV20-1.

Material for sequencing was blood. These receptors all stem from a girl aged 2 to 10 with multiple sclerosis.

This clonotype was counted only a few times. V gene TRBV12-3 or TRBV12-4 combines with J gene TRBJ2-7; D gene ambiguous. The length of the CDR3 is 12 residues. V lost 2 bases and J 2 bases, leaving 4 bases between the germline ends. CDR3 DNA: TGTGCCAGCAGTTTAACAGCCTACGAGCAGTACTTC. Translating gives CASSLTAYEQYF.

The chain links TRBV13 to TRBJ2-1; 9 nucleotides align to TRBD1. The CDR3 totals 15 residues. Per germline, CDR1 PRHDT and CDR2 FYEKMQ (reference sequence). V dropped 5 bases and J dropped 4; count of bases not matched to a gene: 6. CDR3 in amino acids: CASSAGTGTYNEQFF. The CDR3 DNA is TGTGCCAGCAGCGCCGGGACAGGGACGTACAATGAGCAGTTCTTC. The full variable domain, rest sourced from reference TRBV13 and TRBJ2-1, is AAGVIQSPRHLIKEKRETATLKCYPIPRHDTVYWYQQGPGQDPQFLISFYEKMQSDKGSIPDRFSAQQFSDYHSELNMSSLELGDSALYFCASSAGTGTYNEQFFGPGTRLTVL.

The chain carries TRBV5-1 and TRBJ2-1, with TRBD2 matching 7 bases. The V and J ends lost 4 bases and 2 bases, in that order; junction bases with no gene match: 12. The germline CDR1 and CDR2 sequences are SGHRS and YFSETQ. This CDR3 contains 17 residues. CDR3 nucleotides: TGCGCCAGCAGCCTGGGGGGGATAGCGGCCACCTACAATGAGCAGTTCTTC. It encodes CASSLGGIAATYNEQFF.